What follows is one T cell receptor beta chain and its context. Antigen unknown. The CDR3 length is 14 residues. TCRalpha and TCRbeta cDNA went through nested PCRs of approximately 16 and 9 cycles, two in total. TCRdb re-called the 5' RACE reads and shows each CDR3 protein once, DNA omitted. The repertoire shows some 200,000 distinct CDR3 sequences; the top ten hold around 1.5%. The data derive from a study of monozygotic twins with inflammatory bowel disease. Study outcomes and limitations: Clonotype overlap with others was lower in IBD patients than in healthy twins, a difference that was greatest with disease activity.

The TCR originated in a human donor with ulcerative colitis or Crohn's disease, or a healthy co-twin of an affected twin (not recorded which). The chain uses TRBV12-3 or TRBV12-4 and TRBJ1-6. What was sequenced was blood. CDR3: CASSLRLGNSPLHF.